This TCR beta chain appears in the sequencing data of a study of CD8 T cells in ankylosing spondylitis (dated 2017 in TCRdb). Regarding the complete study: T cell receptor beta repertoires were profiled in healthy donors and ankylosing spondylitis patients so that disease-linked TCR variants could be found. Peripheral blood was sampled, and synovial fluid was additionally collected from ankylosing spondylitis patients. The full study cohort comprised 25 ankylosing spondylitis patients and 110 or so healthy donors.

The sequencer was an Illumina HiSeq 2500. TCR beta libraries were prepared by quantitative 5'-RACE with molecular barcodes. In the source study's methods: Disease-linked TCR variants were identified with a new computational method built on a probabilistic model of VDJ rearrangement. Starting from the raw public reads, TCRdb applied fastp trimming at Q25, assembled clones with MiXCR and retained in-frame beta chains. CDR3 protein sequences are deduplicated, and each keeps its most common genes and DNA. The V and J calls, along with clone size, are taken from TCRdb and not from the paper's own processing. For this sample the table gives approximately 550,000 distinct CDR3 sequences, of which about 12% were detected only once. Of the sample, almost 7% falls within the top ten clones. Findings and caveats that apply to the study as a whole: Some of the motif variants had been reported before in the synovial fluid and blood of reactive arthritis patients, a finding that suggests common disease-initiation mechanisms. In peripheral blood, the disease-linked clones were found at relatively low frequencies and had a CD8+ phenotype. A TCR beta motif of fewer than 10 highly homologous amino acid variants appeared characteristic of blood from ankylosing spondylitis patients. The disease-linked clones were reported as significantly enriched in matched synovial fluid samples from ankylosing spondylitis patients.

This clonotype has more than one count but fewer than ten. Its antigen target is currently unknown. Per-base quality was not reported, and no clone a single base away is much larger than it. V loses 7 bases, J loses 4 bases, and the germline ends lie 10 bases apart. The CDR3 numbers 13 residues from cysteine through phenylalanine. The entry retains the CDR3 DNA only, 39 bases that are in frame from base 1. CDR1 and CDR2, per the germline V gene, are LGHNA and YNFKEQ. The sequence was collected from a male donor with ankylosing spondylitis. Sequenced material: blood, either unsorted or a sorted T cell fraction (not recorded which). The rearrangement joined TRBV4-2 to TRBJ2-2, and perhaps TRBD2 as D gene, on 6 matching bases. CDR3 sequence: CASTFSGTGELFF. In nucleotides, the sequence is TGTGCCAGCACCTTTAGCGGCACCGGGGAGCTGTTTTTT.